The sequence of this T cell receptor (beta chain) was determined in a study of OX40 agonist ivuxolimab in advanced cancers. Study results and caveats: No determination was made of the antigen specificity of the expanded peripheral T cells.

With regard to this clone: Its antigen is as yet unknown.

Collection of blood occurred at baseline, at cycle 4 day 1, and at cycle 7 day 1. Profiling relied on immunoSEQ multiplex PCR, and the TCRdb table lists in-frame clones only, not all of them. The sample contains 30,000 or so clones, around 90% of which appear only once. The TCR originated in an adult with an advanced solid tumor such as melanoma, head and neck, liver or kidney cancer. The source material was CD4+ or CD8+ T cells sorted from blood, sampled in a trial of the OX40 agonist ivuxolimab.

CDR3 bases: TGTGCCAGCAGCTTCGCGGATGCTAACTATGGCTACACCTTC. It translates to CASSFADANYGYTF. The chain carries TRBV5-6 and TRBJ1-2; D remains unclear. Trimming removed 2 bases from V and 0 bases from J, with 8 bases in between. This CDR3 is 14 amino acids long. The germline CDR1 and CDR2 sequences are SGHDT and YYEEEE.